Sequencing of this T cell receptor beta chain was carried out in a study of T cells in tumors and immune-related adverse events (dated by TCRdb to 2020 to 2022). This clone was seen only a few times. Its antigen specificity is not known. It has no much larger one-base neighbor in the sample; base qualities were not kept. What the treatment or condition label conveys for this sample: nivolumab (PD-1 blockade) given before sampling. The DNeasy Blood and Tissue Kit was used to extract DNA from formalin-fixed paraffin-embedded specimens. The TCR beta locus was amplified and sequenced using the immunoSEQ assay, from which bulk TCR Vbeta CDR3 data were obtained. The authors' analysis ran thus. CDR3s were excluded if they were non-productive, were shorter than 7 amino acids, or did not start with C or end with F/W. Only specimens with at least 1000 reads were analysed, and clonotypes were defined at the amino acid level. To compute clonality, Pielou's evenness was subtracted from 1. Library sizes were equalized by abundance-weighted random subsampling with replacement, which was repeated 100 times so that 95% confidence intervals could be reported. The Morisita overlap index was used to quantify repertoire overlap, and the top 40 clones in each specimen were examined for overlap with the irAE. This immuneACCESS table, as held by TCRdb, lists in-frame sequences with V and J called but not all clones. Of the missing ones, under half trace to an unresolved V gene in checked studies; the others have no known cause. V and J calls and clone size are as listed in that table; D and trimming were resolved from the DNA. The sample table records about 11,000 clones; 85% to 95% of these occur just once. The ten most abundant clones make up 1.4% to 1.5% of the sample.

V loses 3 bases of germline sequence and J loses 2 bases, and the interval between the two ends is 11 bases. From cysteine to phenylalanine, the CDR3 is 15 amino acids long. Here the CDR3 DNA is all that survives: 45 bases in frame from base 1. CDR1 and CDR2, per the germline V gene (reference sequence), are SEHNR and FQNEAQ. Sequences were derived from lymph node tissue, sampled from a patient treated with anti-PD-1 therapy. This sequence uses TRBV7-9 and TRBJ1-3; a tentative D call is TRBD1 (6 bases match). This clonotype was obtained from a female donor with metastatic renal cell carcinoma. The nucleotide sequence is given as TGTGCCAGCAGCTTGCAACAGGGACCTGGAAACACCATATATTTT. The translation is CASSLQQGPGNTIYF.